These 3 T cell receptor beta chains were all obtained from the same sample, sequenced in a study of blood T cell repertoires in COVID-19. TCRdb's copy holds only in-frame clones and misses some; the assay was immunoSEQ multiplex PCR. The table shows a few hundred thousand clones, with 89% occurring only once. Sequencing used peripheral blood. These receptors were obtained from a woman aged 25 to 39 with COVID-19, enrolled during active disease.

The chain joins TRBV28 to TRBJ1-2, with 8 bases identical to TRBD1. The CDR3 has 14 residues. The V segment lost 6 bases and the J segment 8 bases; nucleotides outside the gene matches: 11. Germline V lookup: CDR1 MDHEN, CDR2 SYDVKM. The CDR3 DNA reads TGTGCCAGCAGCTCACCCGGACAGGGATTGGGCTACACCTTC. This encodes CASSSPGQGLGYTF.

In regard to this clone: The identical CDR3 is also encoded by other nucleotide sequences in the sample. This chain links TRBV18 with TRBJ1-5; 7 positions match TRBD1. Germline CDR1 is KGHSH and CDR2 is LQKENI. V dropped 3 bases and J dropped 2; count of bases not matched to a gene: 4. The CDR3 is 15 amino acids. CDR3 nucleotide sequence: TGTGCCAGCTCACCGACAGGGTCCGGCAATCAGCCCCAGCATTTT. This sequence encodes CASSPTGSGNQPQHF.

The rearrangement links TRBV7-2 to TRBJ2-3; 14 bases align to TRBD2. The V gene end was trimmed by 5 bases and the J gene end by 3 bases; junction bases not matched to a gene: 7. The germline gives CDR1 SGHTA, CDR2 FQGNSA. The CDR3 spans 17 residues. The CDR3 reads CASSTGTSGSLTDTQYF. The CDR3 DNA follows: TGTGCCAGCAGCACCGGGACTAGCGGGAGTCTAACAGATACGCAGTATTTT.